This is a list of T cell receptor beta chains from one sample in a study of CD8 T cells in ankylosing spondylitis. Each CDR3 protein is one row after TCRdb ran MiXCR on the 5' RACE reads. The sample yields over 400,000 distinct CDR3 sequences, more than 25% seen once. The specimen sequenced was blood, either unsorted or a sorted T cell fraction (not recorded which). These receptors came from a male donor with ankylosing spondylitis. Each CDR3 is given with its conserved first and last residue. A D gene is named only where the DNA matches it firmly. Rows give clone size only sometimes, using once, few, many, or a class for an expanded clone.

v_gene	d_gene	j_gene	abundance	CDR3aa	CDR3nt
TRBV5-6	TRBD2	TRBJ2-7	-	CASSARLAGAQEQYF	TGTGCCAGCAGCGCCCGACTAGCGGGGGCTCAGGAGCAGTACTTC
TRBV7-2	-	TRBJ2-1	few	CASSLQGSNEQFF	TGTGCCAGCAGCTTACAGGGAAGCAATGAGCAGTTCTTC
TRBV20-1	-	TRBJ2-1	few	CSASIGDEQFF	TGCAGTGCTAGTATTGGCGATGAGCAGTTCTTC
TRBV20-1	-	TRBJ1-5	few	CSAREMGYSNQPQHF	TGCAGTGCTAGGGAAATGGGATATAGCAATCAGCCCCAGCATTTT
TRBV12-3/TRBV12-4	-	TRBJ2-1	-	CASRSTSSEQFF	TGTGCCAGCAGATCAACTAGCAGTGAGCAGTTCTTC
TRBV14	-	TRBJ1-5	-	CASSQVRGQLGNSNQPQHF	TGTGCCAGCAGCCAAGTTCGAGGACAGTTGGGAAATAGCAATCAGCCCCAGCATTTT
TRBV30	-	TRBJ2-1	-	CAWSVLGKVTRKGNNEQFF	TGTGCCTGGAGTGTACTTGGGAAGGTTACTAGGAAGGGGAACAATGAGCAGTTCTTC
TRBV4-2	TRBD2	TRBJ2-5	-	CASSQESQREWETQYF	TGTGCCAGCAGCCAAGAGTCCCAGCGGGAGTGGGAGACCCAGTACTTC
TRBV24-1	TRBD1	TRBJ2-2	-	CATSDGGQGFTGELFF	TGTGCCACCAGTGATGGCGGACAGGGATTCACCGGGGAGCTGTTTTTT
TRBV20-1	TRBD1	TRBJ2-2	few	CSARRTGYTGELFF	TGCAGTGCTAGAAGGACAGGTTACACCGGGGAGCTGTTTTTT
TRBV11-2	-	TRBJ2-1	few	CASSLILVDNEQFF	TGTGCCAGCAGCTTAATATTGGTCGACAATGAGCAGTTCTTC
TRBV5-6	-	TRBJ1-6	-	CASRPRLAQTNSPLHF	TGTGCCAGCAGGCCTAGACTCGCCCAAACTAATTCACCCCTCCACTTT
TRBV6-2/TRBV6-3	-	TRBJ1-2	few	CASSYSKGWYGYTF	TGTGCCAGCAGTTACTCAAAAGGATGGTATGGCTACACCTTC
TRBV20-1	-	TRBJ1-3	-	CSARQPSSGNTIYF	TGCAGTGCTCGCCAGCCGTCCTCTGGAAACACCATATATTTT
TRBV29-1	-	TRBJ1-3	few	CSVLVQTTIYF	TGCAGCGTTTTAGTGCAAACCACCATATATTTT
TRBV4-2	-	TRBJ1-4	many	CASSQRFGVQRTNEKLFF	TGTGCCAGCAGCCAAAGATTCGGGGTGCAGCGAACTAATGAAAAACTGTTTTTT
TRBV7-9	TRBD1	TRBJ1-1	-	CASEVGDRGNTEAFF	TGTGCCAGCGAGGTAGGGGACAGGGGGAACACTGAAGCTTTCTTT
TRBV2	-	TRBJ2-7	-	CASSSGLTSGQGEQYF	TGTGCCAGCAGTTCCGGACTGACCTCCGGCCAAGGGGAGCAGTACTTC
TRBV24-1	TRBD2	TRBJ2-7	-	CATSGSLAGPYEQYF	TGTGCCACCAGTGGGTCCCTAGCGGGACCCTACGAGCAGTACTTC
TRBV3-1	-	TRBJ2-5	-	CASSQDRQGRQTQYF	TGTGCCAGCAGCCAAGATAGGCAGGGCCGGCAGACCCAGTACTTC
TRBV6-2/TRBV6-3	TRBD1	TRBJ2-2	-	CATTDRASTGELFF	TGTGCCACCACGGACAGGGCGAGCACCGGGGAGCTGTTTTTT
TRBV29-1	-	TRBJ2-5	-	CSVGLRETQYF	TGCAGCGTTGGACTGCGGGAGACCCAGTACTTC
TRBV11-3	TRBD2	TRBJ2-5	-	CASSFSTSGSETQYF	TGTGCCAGCAGCTTTAGTACTAGCGGTAGCGAGACCCAGTACTTC
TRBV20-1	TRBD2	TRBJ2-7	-	CSADTSASSYEQYF	TGCAGTGCGGATACTAGCGCTTCCTCCTACGAGCAGTACTTC
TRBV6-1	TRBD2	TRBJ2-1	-	CASSSGTRGYNEQFF	TGTGCCAGCAGTAGTGGGACTAGGGGCTACAATGAGCAGTTCTTC
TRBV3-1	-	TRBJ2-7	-	CASSQDWGPRREQYF	TGTGCCAGCAGCCAAGATTGGGGACCTAGAAGGGAGCAGTACTTC
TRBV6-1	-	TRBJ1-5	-	CASTDTSNQPQHF	TGTGCCAGCACCGACACCAGCAATCAGCCCCAGCATTTT
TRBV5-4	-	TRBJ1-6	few	CASSLDGVTPLHF	TGTGCCAGCAGCTTGGACGGCGTGACACCCCTCCACTTT
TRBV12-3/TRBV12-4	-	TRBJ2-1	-	CASSLAPSRTLSNEQFF	TGTGCCAGCAGTTTAGCACCTTCTAGGACCCTTTCCAATGAGCAGTTCTTC
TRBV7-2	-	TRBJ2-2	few	CASSPRGGTNTGELFF	TGTGCCAGCAGCCCGAGGGGTGGGACGAACACCGGGGAGCTGTTTTTT
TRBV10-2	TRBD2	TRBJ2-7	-	CASKDWRAGEYEQYF	TGCGCCAGCAAAGATTGGAGGGCGGGAGAGTACGAGCAGTACTTC
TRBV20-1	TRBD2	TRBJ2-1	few	CSAQTSGTYNEQFF	TGCAGTGCTCAGACTAGCGGGACATACAATGAGCAGTTCTTC
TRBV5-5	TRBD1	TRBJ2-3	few	CASSLAWTGNTDTQYF	TGTGCCAGCAGCTTGGCCTGGACAGGAAACACAGATACGCAGTATTTT
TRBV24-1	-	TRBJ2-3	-	CATSGPAASTDTQYF	TGTGCCACCAGTGGCCCAGCTGCTAGCACAGATACGCAGTATTTT
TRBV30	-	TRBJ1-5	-	CAWSVSSNQPQHF	TGTGCCTGGAGTGTATCTAGCAATCAGCCCCAGCATTTT
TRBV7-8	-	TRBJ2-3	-	CASSPKAPGDGDTQYF	TGTGCCAGCAGCCCTAAAGCCCCAGGCGACGGGGATACGCAGTATTTT